The 24 T cell receptor beta chains below all came from one sample that was sequenced in a study of T cells after yellow fever vaccination. TCRdb re-derived calls from the 5' RACE reads in MiXCR, one entry per CDR3 protein. Altogether 95,000 to 100,000 distinct CDR3 sequences are present, around 5.8% being singletons, with the ten largest covering about 40%. The sample in question was CD8+ T cells sorted from PBMCs, obtained 10 days after the yellow fever booster vaccination. The receptors originated from a man aged 18 to 29 who received the YFV17D yellow fever vaccine.

The chain uses TRBV7-9 and TRBJ2-3, with D possibly being TRBD1 (5 bases). V lost 8 bases, J lost 6 bases, and 12 bases lay in between. This CDR3 comprises 12 residues. Germline-derived CDR1 and CDR2 are SEHNR and FQNEAQ (reference sequence). The CDR3 coding sequence is TGTGCCAGCGCGATGGGGCTGGATACGCAGTATTTT. This encodes CASAMGLDTQYF.

Many counts were recorded for this clonotype. V and J are TRBV5-4 and TRBJ2-3, with 9 positions matching TRBD2. After removal of 0 bases from V and 1 base from J, the junction contained 3 bases not matched to a gene. CDR3 length: 16 residues. From germline, CDR1 is SGHNT and CDR2 YYREEE (reference sequence). CDR3: CASSLAVAGGTDTQYF. CDR3 nucleotide sequence: TGTGCCAGCAGCTTGGCGGTAGCGGGAGGCACAGATACGCAGTATTTT.

The chain is built from TRBV18 and TRBJ1-2; no clear D gene. This CDR3 contains 14 residues. V was trimmed by 3 bases and J by 8 bases, leaving 16 bases between them. The germline CDR1 and CDR2 sequences are KGHSH and LQKENI. The CDR3 loop is CASSPPREVEGYTF. For the CDR3, the DNA is TGTGCCAGCTCACCCCCCCGGGAAGTAGAGGGCTACACCTTC.

J is TRBJ2-3 and V is TRBV10-1, with D unresolved. This CDR3 contains 13 residues. Between the trimmed V and J ends, which lost 0 bases and 8 bases, there was a span of 9 bases. Germline-derived CDR1 and CDR2 are WNHNN and SYGVQD (reference sequence). The CDR3 reads CASSESGGGTQYF. The CDR3 DNA sequence: TGCGCCAGCAGTGAGTCGGGTGGCGGTACGCAGTATTTT.

This clonotype was counted between two and nine times. The rearrangement uses TRBV7-9 and TRBJ2-1, with TRBD1 matching 9 bases. CDR1 SEHNR and CDR2 FQNEAQ come from the germline V gene (reference sequence). The CDR3 contains 16 residues. Losses at the gene ends were 6 bases for V and 5 bases for J; bases not matched to a gene: 11. The CDR3 DNA follows: TGTGCCAGCAGTCCGACGACAGGGGGGCAGGACAATGAGCAGTTCTTC. Translating gives CASSPTTGGQDNEQFF.

The chain carries TRBV19 and TRBJ1-5; tentative D call: TRBD1 (6 bases). Trimming took 6 bases from V and 6 from J, leaving 15 bases between them. The germline V gene encodes CDR1 LNHDA and CDR2 SQIVND (reference sequence). CDR3 size: 14 residues. The CDR3 is CASSYRAEGQPQHF. The CDR3 DNA reads TGTGCCAGTAGCTACAGGGCAGAGGGTCAGCCCCAGCATTTT.

The sample holds a few counts of this clonotype. In DNA form, the CDR3 reads TGTGCCAGCAGCTTACTATCAGATACGCAGTATTTT. Its translation: CASSLLSDTQYF. This chain uses TRBV7-6 with TRBJ2-3; D remains unclear. V was clipped by 2 bases and J by 4 bases, with 4 bases between them. Germline lookup yields CDR1 SGHVS and CDR2 FNYEAQ. The CDR3 is 12 residues long.

The gene calls are TRBV29-1 and TRBJ2-1, with 12 bases fitting TRBD2. Germline V gene lookup returns CDR1 SQVTM and CDR2 ANQGSEA. The trim removed 0 bases at V and 8 bases at J, leaving 5 bases unmatched. The CDR3 has 15 amino acids. The CDR3 bases are TGCAGCGTTGAAGACACTAGCGGGGGGCCGTATGAGCAGTTCTTC. It yields the protein CSVEDTSGGPYEQFF.

Only a few counts were recorded for this clonotype. This chain joins TRBV7-9 and TRBJ2-3; possibly TRBD1 for D (5 bases). V lost 0 bases and J lost 4, with 11 bases in between. The CDR3 extends over 15 amino acids. The germline V gene encodes CDR1 SEHNR and CDR2 FQNEAQ (reference sequence). The CDR3: CASSLAGLGSDTQYF. CDR3 in DNA: TGTGCCAGCAGCTTAGCGGGGCTGGGATCAGATACGCAGTATTTT.

The rearrangement joins TRBV2 to TRBJ1-4; D gene ambiguous. The V end lost 6 bases, the J end lost 2 bases, and 10 bases lay between the germline ends. The CDR3 runs to 14 residues. Germline values: CDR1 SNHLY, CDR2 FYNNEI. The CDR3 spells CASRGTSTNEKLFF. The CDR3 DNA reads TGTGCCAGCAGAGGCACGTCGACTAATGAAAAACTGTTTTTT.

This clonotype appeared a few times. The chain combines TRBV27 with TRBJ2-3, with 7 nucleotides matching TRBD2. Unmatched junction bases numbered 9, after V lost 5 bases and J lost 4 bases. The germline CDR1 and CDR2 sequences are MNHEY and SMNVEV (reference sequence). The CDR3 runs to 15 residues. This CDR3 is CASSPRRGSSDTQYF. The CDR3 DNA sequence: TGTGCCAGCAGTCCGAGGCGGGGGAGCTCAGATACGCAGTATTTT.

This chain links TRBV10-2 with TRBJ2-7; TRBD2 is a possible D gene (7 bases). Germline V gives CDR1 WSHSY, CDR2 SAAADI. V was trimmed by 2 bases and J by 3 bases, leaving 11 bases between them. This CDR3 comprises 14 residues. In nucleotides, the CDR3 is TGCGCCAGCAGTGAGGGGGGGGCTGGCTACGAGCAGTACTTC. Amino acids: CASSEGGAGYEQYF.

This clonotype was counted between two and nine times. The genes are TRBV7-6 and TRBJ2-3; no firm D call. This CDR3 has 14 residues. Trimming left V 5 bases short and J 3 bases short, with 12 bases between. Germline CDR1 is SGHVS and CDR2 is FNYEAQ. The CDR3 DNA reads TGTGCCAGCAGCCCAACCTCCAGAACAGATACGCAGTATTTT. This codes for CASSPTSRTDTQYF.

This clonotype was picked up a small number of times. The J gene is TRBJ2-1, the V gene TRBV4-1, with TRBD2 as a possible D gene (7 bases). CDR1 MGHRA and CDR2 YSYEKL come from the germline V gene. The V and J ends lost 1 base and 7 bases respectively, with 20 bases between them. This CDR3 contains 17 residues. The CDR3 sequence: CASSQGGSGVGGNEQFF. As DNA, the CDR3 is TGCGCCAGCAGCCAAGGAGGAAGCGGGGTAGGGGGAAATGAGCAGTTCTTC.

The genes are TRBV7-8 and TRBJ2-2, with 7 bases fitting TRBD2. V shed 2 bases, J shed 4 bases, and the junction held 7 bases outside the gene matches. This CDR3 is built from 16 residues. Germline lookup yields CDR1 SGHVS and CDR2 FQNEAQ. The CDR3 protein is CASSLPSTSITGELFF. The CDR3 DNA is TGTGCCAGCAGCTTACCGTCGACTAGCATCACCGGGGAGCTGTTTTTT.

In this sample, this clonotype turned up a few times. The chain recombines TRBV4-1 with TRBJ1-5; D is undetermined. Trimming removed 3 bases from V and 7 bases from J, with 19 bases in between. Germline CDR1 is MGHRA and CDR2 is YSYEKL. The CDR3 consists of 16 residues. CDR3 region: CASSHEAPSAGQPQHF. CDR3 DNA sequence: TGCGCCAGCAGCCACGAAGCGCCCAGCGCGGGCCAGCCCCAGCATTTT.

This sequence joins TRBV5-4 and TRBJ2-1, with 9 bases fitting TRBD1. The germline V gene encodes CDR1 SGHNT and CDR2 YYREEE (reference sequence). The CDR3 spans 16 residues. V was clipped by 0 bases and J by 7 bases; unmatched bases: 8. CDR3 sequence (DNA): TGTGCCAGCAGCTTGGCTGGACAGGGGTTCGTTAATGAGCAGTTCTTC. Protein sequence: CASSLAGQGFVNEQFF.

The rearrangement joins TRBV7-8 to TRBJ2-2; the D is unclear. Germline values: CDR1 SGHVS, CDR2 FQNEAQ. With 2 bases removed from V and 7 bases from J, the gap between germline ends came to 11 bases. The CDR3 is made up of 14 amino acids. CDR3 sequence (DNA): TGTGCCAGCAGCTTATATTTCTCGGTCGGGGAGCTGTTTTTT. Translation: CASSLYFSVGELFF.

The CDR3 loop is CASSPAYGDLNTEAFF. The CDR3 DNA reads as TGTGCCAGCAGCCCAGCCTATGGAGACTTGAACACTGAAGCTTTCTTT. The J gene is TRBJ1-1, the V gene TRBV9, with no clear D. Germline CDR1 SGDLS, CDR2 YYNGEE. The CDR3 extends over 16 amino acids. V shed 4 bases and J shed 0 bases, with 16 bases lying between them.

The chain combines TRBV7-4 with TRBJ1-2; 7 nucleotides line up with TRBD1. Germline loops: CDR1 SGHVT, CDR2 SQSDAQ. The CDR3 consists of 18 residues. V dropped 5 bases and J dropped 8; count of bases not matched to a gene: 23. This CDR3 reads CASSLIPTLGDSPWGYTF. The CDR3 coding sequence is TGTGCCAGCAGCCTAATCCCGACCCTGGGGGACAGTCCGTGGGGCTACACCTTC.

This clonotype was picked up a small number of times. V usage is TRBV25-1 and J usage is TRBJ1-1; 8 nucleotides align to TRBD1. CDR1 and CDR2 (germline): MGHDK, SYGVNS. The junction had 6 bases not matched to a gene; V was cut back by 6 bases and J by 0 bases. This CDR3 is built from 15 residues. The CDR3 bases are TGTGCCAGCAGCCCCGGGACAGGCTTGAACACTGAAGCTTTCTTT. This codes for CASSPGTGLNTEAFF.

J is TRBJ1-1 and V is TRBV25-1, with D possibly matching TRBD1 (5 bases). Trimming removed 8 bases from V and 1 base from J, with 14 bases in between. Germline assignment: CDR1 MGHDK and CDR2 SYGVNS. This CDR3 comprises 14 residues. The CDR3 region has the DNA TGTGCCAGCTCTCCCCAGACAGCGAACACTGAAGCTTTCTTT. Translated, it gives CASSPQTANTEAFF.

The chain couples TRBV30 to TRBJ2-7; D not certain. The germline V and J ends were trimmed by 1 base and 2 bases, with 12 bases remaining between them. CDR1 GTSNPN and CDR2 SVGIG come from the germline V gene (reference sequence). CDR3 length: 14 residues. The CDR3 loop reads CAWSGRRTPYEQYF. The CDR3 coding sequence is TGTGCCTGGAGTGGGCGCAGAACCCCCTACGAGCAGTACTTC.

V usage is TRBV7-9 and J usage is TRBJ2-1, with D tentatively TRBD1 (5 bases). In germline, CDR1 is SEHNR, CDR2 FQNEAQ (reference sequence). The CDR3 extends over 17 amino acids. V gave up 7 bases and J gave up 0 bases, with 19 bases separating them. The CDR3, as DNA: TGTGCCAGCACCCCAGGGTGGGCCGAAAGCTCCTACAATGAGCAGTTCTTC. It translates to CASTPGWAESSYNEQFF.